A selection of T cell receptor beta chains follows, all from one sample in a study of T-cell reconstitution after alpha-beta-depleted transplantation in children. From the PCR reads, TCRdb called clonotypes with MiXCR, one entry per CDR3 protein. This sample has about 290,000 distinct CDR3 sequences; 9.5% to 13% occur once, and the top ten carry around 7.6%. Sample: PBMCs, taken before TCRalphabeta/CD19-depleted stem cell transplant. The receptors come from a boy in the first two years of life with acute myeloid leukemia, due to receive a stem cell transplant. The conserved cysteine and the conserved F or W are not part of the CDR3 here.

CDR3	V	J
ASSLALLAGESRNTDTQY	TRBV7-2	TRBJ2-3
ASSQDNLAGTTDTQY	TRBV3-1	TRBJ2-3
ASSSGLAGATDTQY	TRBV5-1	TRBJ2-3
ASRPGQGGPYEQY	TRBV19	TRBJ2-7
ASSTQGQTYQETQY	TRBV9	TRBJ2-5
ASSLGTVAKNIQY	TRBV11-3	TRBJ2-4
ASSPREETYEQY	TRBV18	TRBJ2-7
ASSLEAGLGANVLT	TRBV7-8	TRBJ2-6
ASSYSRQPSSISYEQY	TRBV6-2/TRBV6-3	TRBJ2-7
ASSLAGTSVNEQF	TRBV7-2	TRBJ2-1
ASSRGHYEQY	TRBV7-2	TRBJ2-7
AISEADTQY	TRBV10-3	TRBJ2-3
ASSLGGQGQGFGYT	TRBV7-2	TRBJ1-2
SVVYYYEQY	TRBV29-1	TRBJ2-7
ASSIRPQGSTDTQY	TRBV19	TRBJ2-3
ASSESDRENEKLF	TRBV10-2	TRBJ1-4
ASSLVGQNSTDTQY	TRBV7-4	TRBJ2-3
ASNPLGGYTEAF	TRBV12-3/TRBV12-4	TRBJ1-1
SARDPWYTIY	TRBV20-1	TRBJ1-3
ASSLLRRAGYNEQF	TRBV7-2	TRBJ2-1
AITDGAIDTQY	TRBV10-3	TRBJ2-3
ASNFELSSSYNSPLH	TRBV12-3/TRBV12-4	TRBJ1-6
ASSFTAGLGTEAF	TRBV7-9	TRBJ1-1
SGERERNEQF	TRBV20-1	TRBJ2-1
ASSSPRSGDEKLF	TRBV7-8	TRBJ1-4
ASSLARGYEQY	TRBV6-5	TRBJ2-7
ASSTDRVYEQY	TRBV12-3/TRBV12-4	TRBJ2-7
ASSAWGTEAF	TRBV28	TRBJ1-1
SVVTGTTHYGYT	TRBV29-1	TRBJ1-2
ASSVEGPAGTQY	TRBV9	TRBJ2-3